This TCR beta chain was profiled in a study of blood T cells in healthy people across ages. Study summary: Per every two T cells, about one barcoded beta molecule was captured by template switching. Study-level points and caveats: Strong correlation linked observed beta diversity and percent naive T cells.

Concerning this clonotype: Its specificity is unknown. With a much larger clone just one base away, this may be a read error.

This CDR3 is built from 16 residues. In germline, CDR1 is LGHDT, CDR2 YNNKEL (reference sequence). Trimming at V came to 3 bases and at J to 5 bases, leaving 10 bases not matched to a gene. A second PCR, run for about 7 to 11 cycles, used a sample-barcoded 5' primer plus a J-beta primer mix. A tag from a template-switch adaptor with 12 random nucleotides marked each cDNA molecule. TCRdb called the 5' RACE reads again in MiXCR, with one record for every CDR3 protein. Of more than 800,000 distinct CDR3 sequences detected, 29% appear once; the ten largest clones hold approximately 15%. This receptor was taken from a woman older than 75 in good health. Sample: blood. V usage is TRBV3-1 and J usage is TRBJ2-1; 7 nucleotides align to TRBD2. CDR3 DNA: TGTGCCAGCAGCCAGGGGAGGATAGCGGGCGACAATGAGCAGTTCTTC. This encodes CASSQGRIAGDNEQFF.